Sequencing of this T cell receptor beta chain was carried out in a study of control samples from healthy donors and cancer patients. Here immunoSEQ multiplex PCR was the method, and the copy in TCRdb shows in-frame clones only, minus some. The repertoire holds 170,000 or so clones, with approximately 94% as singletons. The CDR3 is 16 residues long. The V end lost 3 bases, the J end lost 1 base, and 13 bases lay between the germline ends. Germline V gene sequence: CDR1 MDHEN, CDR2 SYDVKM. Sequencing was done on a sample of blood. The TCR sequence derives from a woman in her late teens or twenties in good health. The chain uses TRBV28 and TRBJ1-5; D possibly corresponds to TRBD1 (5 bases). CDR3 bases: TGTGCCAGCAGTTTGTGGCAGGGAGGCAGCAATCAGCCCCAGCATTTT. It codes for CASSLWQGGSNQPQHF.